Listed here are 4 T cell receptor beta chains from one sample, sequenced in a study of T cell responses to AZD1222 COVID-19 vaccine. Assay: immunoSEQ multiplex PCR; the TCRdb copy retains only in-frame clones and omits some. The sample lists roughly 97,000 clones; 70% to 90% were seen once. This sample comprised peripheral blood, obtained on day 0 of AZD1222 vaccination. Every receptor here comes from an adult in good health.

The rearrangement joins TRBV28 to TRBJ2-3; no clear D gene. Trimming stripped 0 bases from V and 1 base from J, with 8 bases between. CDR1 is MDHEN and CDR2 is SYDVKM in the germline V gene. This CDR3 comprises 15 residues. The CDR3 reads CASSLWGWGTDTQYF. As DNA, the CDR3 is TGTGCCAGCAGTTTATGGGGGTGGGGCACAGATACGCAGTATTTT.

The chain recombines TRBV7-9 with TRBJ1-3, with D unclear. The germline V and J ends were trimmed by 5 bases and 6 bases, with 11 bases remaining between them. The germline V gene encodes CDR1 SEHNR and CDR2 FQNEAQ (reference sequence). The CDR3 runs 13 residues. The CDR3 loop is CASSLTVQNTIYF. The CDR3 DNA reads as TGTGCCAGCAGCCTCACAGTTCAAAACACCATATATTTT. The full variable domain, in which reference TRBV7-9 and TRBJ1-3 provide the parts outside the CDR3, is DTGVSQNPRHKITKRGQNVTFRCDPISEHNRLYWYRQTLGQGPEFLTYFQNEAQLEKSRLLSDRFSAERPKGSFSTLEIQRTEQGDSAMYLCASSLTVQNTIYFGEGSWLTVV.

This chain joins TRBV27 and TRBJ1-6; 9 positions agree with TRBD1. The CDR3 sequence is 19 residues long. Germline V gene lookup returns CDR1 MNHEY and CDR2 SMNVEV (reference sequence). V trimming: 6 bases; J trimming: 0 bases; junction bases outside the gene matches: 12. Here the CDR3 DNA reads TGTGCCAGCAGCGGCCTACAGGGGGCGACTAGCTCCTATAATTCACCCCTCCACTTT. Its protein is CASSGLQGATSSYNSPLHF.

CDR3 bases: TGTGCCAGCAGCTTAACTCCCCAATACGAGCAGTACTTC. This encodes CASSLTPQYEQYF. V usage is TRBV7-9 and J usage is TRBJ2-7; D gene uncertain. The CDR3 loop spans 13 amino acids. Germline values: CDR1 SEHNR, CDR2 FQNEAQ (reference sequence). Trimming pared 2 bases from V and 4 bases from J, leaving 9 bases between.